This TCR beta chain was found in a study of cytomegalovirus exposure and HLA in healthy donors. The donors gave bone marrow, and they were healthy. General study results and limits: Later analysis suggested most CMV-associated TCR beta chains were HLA-restricted.

PCR used 60 Vbeta primers and 13 Jbeta primers. Profiled with immunoSEQ multiplex PCR; TCRdb holds only in-frame clones, not every one. Here the sample spans 130,000 or so clones, about four fifths being singletons. V lost 5 bases and J lost 6, with 8 bases in between. In germline, CDR1 is LNHDA, CDR2 SQIVND (reference sequence). The CDR3 is 11 residues long. This clone occurred a few times. Its antigen remains unidentified. This chain uses TRBV19 with TRBJ2-7, with a weak D call TRBD1 (5 bases). Material for sequencing was PBMCs. The sequence came from a man aged 25 to 40 in good health and CMV-seronegative. CDR3: CASSSDSEQYF. As DNA, the CDR3 is TGTGCCAGTAGTTCCGACAGCGAGCAGTACTTC. Filled out from reference TRBV19 and TRBJ2-7, the complete variable domain reads DGGITQSPKYLFRKEGQNVTLSCEQNLNHDAMYWYRQDPGQGLRLIYYSQIVNDFQKGDIAEGYSVSREKKESFPLTVTSAQKNPTAFYLCASSSDSEQYFGPGTRLTVT.